This record covers a single T cell receptor beta chain. The specificity of this receptor is unknown. No base-level quality is on record; no much larger clone is a single base apart. This entry is derived from a study of glioma-infiltrating T cells after dendritic cell vaccination (dated by TCRdb to 2015 to 2016). Context from the whole study: A cohort of 15 glioblastoma patients from Phase I and II dendritic cell vaccination trials was included, of whom 9 were newly diagnosed and 6 had recurrent disease. Patients received autologous tumor lysate-pulsed dendritic cell vaccination between about 2003 and 2013. The vaccine was prepared from monocyte-derived dendritic cells that were cultured for under 8 days with IL-4 and GM-CSF and then pulsed overnight with autologous tumor lysate. Patients received three intradermal dendritic cell vaccine injections at biweekly intervals in the arm below the axilla. Tumor-infiltrating lymphocyte content was quantified and tumor and blood repertoires were compared in dendritic cell-vaccinated glioblastoma patients by deep sequencing of TCR beta CDR3 regions. Survival after dendritic cell vaccination was correlated with TCR sequencing metrics such as TIL content and the overlap between tumor and blood repertoires. General study outcomes and caveats: The three-group TCR overlap response model was characterized as speculative, and prospective validation of the model was stated to be required. TCR clonality showed no direct relationship with survival, which suggests that a diverse polyclonal response may be important. The cohort was small and heterogeneous, few patients had complete blood and tumor sets, and even fewer had initial-recurrent tumor pairs. Higher estimated pretreatment TIL content predicted longer time to progression and overall survival after dendritic cell vaccination.

Patients were selected for having adequate residual fresh-frozen tumor tissue and more than two years of available survival data. Although molecular status otherwise differed among the glioblastoma patients, no patient had an isocitrate dehydrogenase mutation. PBMC were collected before vaccination, two weeks after the third vaccination, and at tumor progression if progression occurred. The Qiagen DNeasy Blood extraction Kit was used for extraction of genomic DNA. Using the immunoSEQ assay, TCRB CDR3 regions were amplified from 2 to 2.5 micrograms of genomic DNA, or from all available DNA when less than that was on hand. Multiplex PCR used 60 forward primers for TCR V beta segments and 13 reverse primers for J beta segments. Synthetic control templates were spiked into each sample at limiting dilution to estimate reads per starting template. The Illumina HiSeq System generated sequencing reads of 87 bp. Per the authors' processing: PCR and sequencing errors were removed by a nearest neighbor algorithm that merged closely related sequences. TCR overlap was measured as the percentage of unique tumor TCR beta sequences also present in the same patient's peripheral blood. TCRdb stores this immuneACCESS table with in-frame sequences only. Part of the clones is absent; in the studies checked, under half of the shortfall reflects unresolved V genes, and no reason is known for the rest. From that table come the V and J calls and clone size; the DNA was used to work out D and trimming. For this sample the table gives about 92,000 clones, of which under 90% were detected only once. The ten largest clonotypes hold less than 20% of the sample.

Trimming accounts for 0 bases at V and 3 bases at J, while the number of junction bases matched to no gene is 3. There are 14 amino acids in the CDR3, from cysteine to phenylalanine inclusive. Kept here is only the CDR3 DNA, which spans 42 bases and is read in frame from base 1. CDR1 is given as SGHKS and CDR2 as YYEKEE, both from the germline V gene (reference sequence). The starting material was blood, obtained before dendritic cell vaccination. This TCR came from a human donor with glioblastoma. The chain was built from TRBV5-5 and TRBJ2-7; TRBD1 matches 7 bases in the middle. The bases are TGTGCCAGCAGCTTGGAGGCAGGGGGCTACGAGCAGTACTTC. The translation is CASSLEAGGYEQYF.